The entry that follows covers one T cell receptor (beta chain) sequence. Other nucleotide sequences from this sample produce the same CDR3. TCRdb keeps only in-frame clones here, not all; method: immunoSEQ multiplex PCR. The table shows some 180,000 clones, with around 84% occurring only once. This record belongs to a study of blood T cell repertoires in COVID-19. Across the study: Whether acute or convalescent, the COVID-19 samples came from the United States, Italy and Spain.

This CDR3 is 11 amino acids long. Losses at the gene ends were 6 bases for V and 6 bases for J; bases not matched to a gene: 5. Germline assignment: CDR1 DFQATT and CDR2 SNEGSKA (reference sequence). This clonotype originated in a woman older than 75 with COVID-19, enrolled during active disease. This chain connects TRBV20-1 to TRBJ2-7; 7 bases match TRBD1. The material sequenced was peripheral blood. The CDR3: CSARTGVEQYF. The CDR3 DNA follows: TGCAGTGCAAGGACAGGAGTCGAGCAGTACTTC.